Below, one T cell receptor beta chain is given with its context. The sample comes from a study of TIL therapy for anti-PD-1-resistant metastatic lung cancer. V was shortened by 4 bases and J by 8 bases, with 12 bases between the two germline ends. CDR1 MNHEY and CDR2 SVGEGT come from the germline V gene. The CDR3 contains 14 residues. Sequencing used immunoSEQ v3. Sequencing used immunoSEQ multiplex PCR; TCRdb keeps in-frame clones, though not all of them. The sample holds about 46,000 clones, about 86% seen once. The time point: pre-treatment sample, taken before nivolumab and TIL therapy. This clonotype was obtained from a person between 25 and 80 years old with non-small cell lung cancer. The specimen comprised blood, sampled at baseline. The chain couples TRBV6-2 or TRBV6-3 to TRBJ1-6; D gene uncertain. The CDR3 DNA sequence: TGTGCCAGCAGTTCGGTCCTGGGCGATTCACCCCTCCACTTT. Encoded protein: CASSSVLGDSPLHF.